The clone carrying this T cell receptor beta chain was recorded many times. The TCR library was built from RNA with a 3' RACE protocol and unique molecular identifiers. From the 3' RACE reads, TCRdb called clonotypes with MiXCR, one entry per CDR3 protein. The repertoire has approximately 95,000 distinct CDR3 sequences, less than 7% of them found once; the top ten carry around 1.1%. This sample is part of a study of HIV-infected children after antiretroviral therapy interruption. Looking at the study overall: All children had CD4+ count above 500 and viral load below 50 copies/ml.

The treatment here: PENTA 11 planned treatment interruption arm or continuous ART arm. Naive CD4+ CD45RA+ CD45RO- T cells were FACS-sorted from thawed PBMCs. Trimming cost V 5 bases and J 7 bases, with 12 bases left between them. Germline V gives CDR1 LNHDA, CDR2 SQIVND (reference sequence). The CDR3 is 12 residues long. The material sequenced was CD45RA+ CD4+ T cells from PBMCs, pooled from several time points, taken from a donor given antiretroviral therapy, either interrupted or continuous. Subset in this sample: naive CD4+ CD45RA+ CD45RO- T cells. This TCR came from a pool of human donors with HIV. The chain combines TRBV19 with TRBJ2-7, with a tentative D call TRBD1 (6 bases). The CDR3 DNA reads TGTGCCAGTAGTCCCCATCAGGGGGAGCAGTACTTC. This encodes CASSPHQGEQYF.